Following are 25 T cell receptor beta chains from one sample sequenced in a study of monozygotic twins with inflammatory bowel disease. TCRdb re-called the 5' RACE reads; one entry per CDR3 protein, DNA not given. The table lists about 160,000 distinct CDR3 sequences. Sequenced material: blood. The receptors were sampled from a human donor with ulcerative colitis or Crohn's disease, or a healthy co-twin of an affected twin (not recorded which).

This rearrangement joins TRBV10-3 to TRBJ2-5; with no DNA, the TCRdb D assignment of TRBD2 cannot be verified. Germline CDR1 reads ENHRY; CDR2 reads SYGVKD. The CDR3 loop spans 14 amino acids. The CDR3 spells CAIRGGPTQETQYF.

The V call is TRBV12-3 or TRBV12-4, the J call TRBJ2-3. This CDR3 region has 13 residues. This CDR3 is CASSLGSRDTQYF.

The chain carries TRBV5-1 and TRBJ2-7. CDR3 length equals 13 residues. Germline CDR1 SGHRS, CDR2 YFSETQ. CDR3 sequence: CASSLGGTYEQYF.

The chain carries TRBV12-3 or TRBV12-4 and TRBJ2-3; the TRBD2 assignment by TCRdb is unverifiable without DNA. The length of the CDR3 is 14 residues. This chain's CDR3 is CASSLGTSFDTQYF.

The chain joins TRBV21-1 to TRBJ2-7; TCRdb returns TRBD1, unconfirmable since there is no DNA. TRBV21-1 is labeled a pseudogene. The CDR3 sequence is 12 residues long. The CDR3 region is CASSRTGNEQYF.

Here the CDR3 reads CATSRGLDRNTDTQYF. V usage is TRBV15 and J usage is TRBJ2-3; TCRdb gives TRBD1 as the D gene, but with no DNA this cannot be confirmed. The germline CDR1 and CDR2 sequences are LNHNV and YYDKDF (reference sequence). The length of the CDR3 is 16 residues. Full variable domain (remainder filled in from reference TRBV15 and TRBJ2-3): DAMVIQNPRYQVTQFGKPVTLSCSQTLNHNVMYWYQQKSSQAPKLLFHYYDKDFNNEADTPDNFQSRRPNTSFCFLDIRSPGLGDTAMYLCATSRGLDRNTDTQYFGPGTRLTVL.

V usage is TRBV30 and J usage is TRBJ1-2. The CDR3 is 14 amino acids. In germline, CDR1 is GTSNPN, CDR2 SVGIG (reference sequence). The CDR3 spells CAWSTGVKGEGYTF.

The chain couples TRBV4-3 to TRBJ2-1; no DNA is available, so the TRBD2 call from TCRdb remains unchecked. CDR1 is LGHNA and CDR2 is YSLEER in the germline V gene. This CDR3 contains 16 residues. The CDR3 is CASSLSLEGYRNEQFF.

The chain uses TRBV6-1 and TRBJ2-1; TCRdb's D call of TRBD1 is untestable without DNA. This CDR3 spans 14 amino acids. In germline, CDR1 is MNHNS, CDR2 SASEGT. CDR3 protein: CASKRGGPRDEQFF.

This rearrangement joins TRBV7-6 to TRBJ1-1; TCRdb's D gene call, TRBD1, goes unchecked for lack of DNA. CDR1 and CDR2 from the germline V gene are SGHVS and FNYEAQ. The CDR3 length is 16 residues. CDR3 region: CASSLIQGQTNTEAFF.

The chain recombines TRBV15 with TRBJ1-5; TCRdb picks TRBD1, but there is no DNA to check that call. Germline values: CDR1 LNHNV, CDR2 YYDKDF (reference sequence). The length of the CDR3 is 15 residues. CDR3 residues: CATSRSGDTYQPQHF. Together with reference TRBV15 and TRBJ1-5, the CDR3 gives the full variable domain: DAMVIQNPRYQVTQFGKPVTLSCSQTLNHNVMYWYQQKSSQAPKLLFHYYDKDFNNEADTPDNFQSRRPNTSFCFLDIRSPGLGDTAMYLCATSRSGDTYQPQHFGDGTRLSIL.

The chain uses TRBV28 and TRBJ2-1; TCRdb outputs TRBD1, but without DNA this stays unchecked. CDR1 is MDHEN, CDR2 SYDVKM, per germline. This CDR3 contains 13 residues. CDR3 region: CASSFPGSNEQFF.

CDR3 in amino acids: CAGGGGLYEQYF. The V gene is TRBV10-2, the J gene TRBJ2-7; the D gene TCRdb calls, TRBD1, cannot be checked with no DNA. CDR3 length: 12 residues. Germline values: CDR1 WSHSY, CDR2 SAAADI.

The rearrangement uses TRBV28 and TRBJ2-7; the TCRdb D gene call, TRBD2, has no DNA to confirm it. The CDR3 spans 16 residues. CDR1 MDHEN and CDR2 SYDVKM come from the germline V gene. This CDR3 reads CASSLWRLAGFYEQYF. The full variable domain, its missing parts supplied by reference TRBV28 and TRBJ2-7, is DVKVTQSSRYLVKRTGEKVFLECVQDMDHENMFWYRQDPGLGLRLIYFSYDVKMKEKGDIPEGYSVSREKKERFSLILESASTNQTSMYLCASSLWRLAGFYEQYFGPGTRLTVT.

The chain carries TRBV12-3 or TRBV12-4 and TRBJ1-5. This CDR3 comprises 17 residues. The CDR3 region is CASSFLPGLRGDQPQHF.

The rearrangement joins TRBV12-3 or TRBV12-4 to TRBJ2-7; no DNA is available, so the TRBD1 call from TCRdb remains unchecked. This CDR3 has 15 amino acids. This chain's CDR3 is CASSFDTGERYEQYF.

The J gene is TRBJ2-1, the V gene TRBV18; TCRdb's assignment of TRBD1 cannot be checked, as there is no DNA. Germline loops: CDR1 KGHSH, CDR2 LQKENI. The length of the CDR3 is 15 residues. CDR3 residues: CASSLNLQGGDEQFF.

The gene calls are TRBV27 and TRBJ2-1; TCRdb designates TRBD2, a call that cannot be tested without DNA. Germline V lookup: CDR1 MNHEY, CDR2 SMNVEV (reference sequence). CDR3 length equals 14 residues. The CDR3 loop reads CASSSGAAYNEQFF.

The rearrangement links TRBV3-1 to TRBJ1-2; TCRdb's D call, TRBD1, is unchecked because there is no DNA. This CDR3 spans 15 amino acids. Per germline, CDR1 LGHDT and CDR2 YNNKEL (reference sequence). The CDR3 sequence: CASSQLRTVSYGYTF.

CDR3 amino acids: CASSERNQGYEQYF. The J gene is TRBJ2-7, the V gene TRBV14; the TRBD1 assignment by TCRdb is unverifiable without DNA. The CDR3 length is 14 residues. Germline-derived CDR1 and CDR2 are SGHDN and FVKESK.

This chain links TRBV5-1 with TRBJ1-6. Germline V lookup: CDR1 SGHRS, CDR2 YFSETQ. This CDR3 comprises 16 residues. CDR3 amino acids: CASSLALTGGNSPLHF.

CDR3 sequence: CASSQGSAGHLSTDTQYF. V is TRBV4-3 and J is TRBJ2-3; TCRdb's assignment of TRBD1 cannot be checked, as there is no DNA. This CDR3 has 18 residues. From germline, CDR1 is LGHNA and CDR2 YSLEER.

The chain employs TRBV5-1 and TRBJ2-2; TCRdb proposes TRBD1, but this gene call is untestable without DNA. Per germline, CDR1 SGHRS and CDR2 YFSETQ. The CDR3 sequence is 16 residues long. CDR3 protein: CASSFEAGKNTGELFF.

CDR3 region: CSVGREVLTGYGYTF. The chain uses TRBV29-1 and TRBJ1-2. The germline V gene has CDR1 SQVTM and CDR2 ANQGSEA. The CDR3 extends over 15 amino acids.

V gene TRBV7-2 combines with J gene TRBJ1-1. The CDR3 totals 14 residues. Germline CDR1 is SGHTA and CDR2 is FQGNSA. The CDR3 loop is CASSLFEGNTEAFF.